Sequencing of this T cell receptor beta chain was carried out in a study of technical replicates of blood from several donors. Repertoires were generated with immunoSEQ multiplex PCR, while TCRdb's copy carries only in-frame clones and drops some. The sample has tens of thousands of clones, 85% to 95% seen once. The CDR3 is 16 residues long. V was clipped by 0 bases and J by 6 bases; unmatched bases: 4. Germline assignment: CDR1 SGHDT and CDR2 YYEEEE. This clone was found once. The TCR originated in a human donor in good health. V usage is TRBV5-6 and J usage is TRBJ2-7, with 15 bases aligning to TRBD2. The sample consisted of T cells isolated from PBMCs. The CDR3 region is CASSLGTSGGAREQYF. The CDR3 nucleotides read TGTGCCAGCAGCTTGGGGACTAGCGGGGGGGCGCGCGAGCAGTACTTC.